This T cell receptor (beta chain) was found in a study of cytomegalovirus exposure and HLA in healthy donors. TCRdb's table, derived via immunoSEQ multiplex PCR, lists solely in-frame clones and lacks some. The profile shows some 140,000 clones, about 80% of them singletons. Whole-study findings and limits: It was fewer than 200 TCR beta chains that were listed as cytomegalovirus-associated. Most TCR sequences were uncommon, yet certain public TCRs appeared in many donors. The classifier reportedly diagnosed cytomegalovirus status with high sensitivity and specificity. The tendency of first-cohort TCR clusters to co-occur in the 120 or so validation repertoires was identified by a subsequent analysis.

In regard to this clone: Its matching antigen is unknown.

V dropped 3 bases and J dropped 1 base, with 15 bases sitting between them. CDR1 and CDR2 from the germline V gene are MDHEN and SYDVKM. This CDR3 region has 16 residues. Source material: PBMCs. The chain joins TRBV28 to TRBJ1-1; D ambiguous. The receptor was isolated from a man aged 25 to 40 in good health and CMV-seropositive. The CDR3 here is CASSFPVANPNTEAFF. The CDR3 nucleotides read TGTGCCAGCAGTTTCCCCGTTGCGAACCCGAACACTGAAGCTTTCTTT.